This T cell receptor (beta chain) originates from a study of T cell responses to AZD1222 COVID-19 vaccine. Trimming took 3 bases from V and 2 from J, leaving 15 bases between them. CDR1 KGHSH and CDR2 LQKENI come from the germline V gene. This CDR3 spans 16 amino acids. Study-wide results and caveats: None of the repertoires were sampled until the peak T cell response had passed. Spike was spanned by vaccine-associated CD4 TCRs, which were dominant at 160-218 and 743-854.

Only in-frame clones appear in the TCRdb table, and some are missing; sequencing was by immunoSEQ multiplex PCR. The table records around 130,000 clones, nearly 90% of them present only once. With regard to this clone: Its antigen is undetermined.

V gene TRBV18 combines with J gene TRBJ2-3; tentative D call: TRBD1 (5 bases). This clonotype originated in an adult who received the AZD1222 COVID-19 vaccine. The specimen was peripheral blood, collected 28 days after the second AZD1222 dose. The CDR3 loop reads CASSPERDSITDTQYF. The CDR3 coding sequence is TGTGCCAGCTCACCCGAGAGAGACAGCATCACAGATACGCAGTATTTT. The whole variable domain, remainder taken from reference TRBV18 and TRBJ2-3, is NAGVMQNPRHLVRRRGQEARLRCSPMKGHSHVYWYRQLPEEGLKFMVYLQKENIIDESGMPKERFSAEFPKEGPSILRIQQVVRGDSAAYFCASSPERDSITDTQYFGPGTRLTVL.